This entry lists 12 T cell receptor beta chains sequenced from one sample in a study of shared clonotypes between healthy human individuals. As defined, naive CD8 cells were CD45RO-negative and positively selected for CCR7, with terminally differentiated effector memory CD45RA+ cells excluded. Assay used: immunoSEQ multiplex PCR; TCRdb lists only in-frame clones, some missing. The top ten clones hold roughly 0.12% of a sample with about 610,000 clones, approximately 96% of them seen once. The sequencing input was naive CD8+ T cells sorted from blood. Receptors were obtained from a young woman in good health.

The rearrangement joins TRBV6-5 to TRBJ1-5; the match to TRBD1 covers 11 bases. Per the germline V gene, CDR1 is MNHEY and CDR2 is SVGAGI. The V and J ends lost 7 bases and 5 bases, in that order; junction bases with no gene match: 10. The CDR3 is 16 residues long. CDR3 in DNA: TGTGCCAGCATTTCCTCGAGGGGACAGGGGGATCAGCCCCAGCATTTT. The encoded protein is CASISSRGQGDQPQHF.

The V gene is TRBV14, the J gene TRBJ2-3; a weak D match, TRBD1 (6 bases). V gave up 3 bases and J gave up 2 bases, with 15 bases separating them. The CDR3 covers 16 residues. Germline loops: CDR1 SGHDN, CDR2 FVKESK. In nucleotides, the CDR3 is TGTGCCAGCAGCCAGTTTAGACAGGATGTCACAGATACGCAGTATTTT. It specifies CASSQFRQDVTDTQYF.

Here the CDR3 DNA reads TGTGCTAGTGGGTCCGGGGGGGACATACAGGATTCCTACAATGAGCAGTTCTTC. Translating gives CASGSGGDIQDSYNEQFF. This rearrangement joins TRBV12-5 to TRBJ2-1; the match to TRBD2 covers 8 bases. The CDR3 spans 18 residues. The V segment lost 6 bases and the J segment 1 base; nucleotides outside the gene matches: 14. In germline, CDR1 is LGHNT, CDR2 FRNRAP. The full variable domain, its missing parts supplied by reference TRBV12-5 and TRBJ2-1, is DARVTQTPRHKVTEMGQEVTMRCQPILGHNTVFWYRQTMMQGLELLAYFRNRAPLDDSGMPKDRFSAEMPDATLATLKIQPSEPRDSAVYFCASGSGGDIQDSYNEQFFGPGTRLTVL.

V is TRBV15 and J is TRBJ1-3, with D maybe TRBD1 (6 bases). There are 14 residues in the CDR3. Germline CDR1 reads LNHNV; CDR2 reads YYDKDF (reference sequence). Deletions cut 4 bases from V and 4 bases from J, with 11 bases between. The CDR3 sequence is CATSTRQVGNTIYF. The DNA for the CDR3 is TGTGCCACCAGCACCCGACAGGTCGGAAACACCATATATTTT.

The chain is built from TRBV28 and TRBJ1-4; the match to TRBD1 covers 8 bases. Trimming removed 7 bases from V and 5 bases from J; junction bases left unmatched: 3. CDR1 and CDR2 from the germline V gene are MDHEN and SYDVKM. The CDR3 length is 13 residues. CDR3 amino acids: CASNRQGNEKLFF. CDR3 DNA: TGTGCCAGCAACCGACAGGGGAATGAAAAACTGTTTTTT.

In this sample, this clone turned up once. V gene TRBV5-4 combines with J gene TRBJ2-7; weak D call: TRBD1 (5 bases). Trimming took off 2 bases at V and 2 bases at J, with 8 bases between the two ends. Germline CDR1 and CDR2: SGHNT and YYREEE (reference sequence). The CDR3 spans 13 residues. CDR3 nucleotide sequence: TGTGCCAGCAGCTTAGACAGCGCCTACGAGCAGTACTTC. This sequence encodes CASSLDSAYEQYF.

The chain combines TRBV2 with TRBJ2-7, with D tentatively TRBD2 (6 bases). V was clipped by 6 bases and J by 5 bases, with 14 bases between them. Germline lookup yields CDR1 SNHLY and CDR2 FYNNEI. CDR3 length equals 13 residues. This CDR3 reads CASSQTSTHEQYF. As DNA, the CDR3 is TGTGCCAGCAGCCAGACTAGTACCCACGAGCAGTACTTC.

The table lists this clone with a few counts. This rearrangement joins TRBV9 to TRBJ1-4; 7 positions match TRBD1. The CDR3 spans 14 residues. V shed 3 bases, J shed 5 bases, and the junction held 4 bases outside the gene matches. CDR1 SGDLS and CDR2 YYNGEE come from the germline V gene. CDR3 DNA sequence: TGTGCCAGCAGCGCGCAGGGGGGAAATGAAAAACTGTTTTTT. It encodes CASSAQGGNEKLFF. The full variable domain, its missing parts supplied by reference TRBV9 and TRBJ1-4, is DSGVTQTPKHLITATGQRVTLRCSPRSGDLSVYWYQQSLDQGLQFLIQYYNGEERAKGNILERFSAQQFPDLHSELNLSSLELGDSALYFCASSAQGGNEKLFFGSGTQLSVL.

This chain uses TRBV5-4 with TRBJ2-3, with 10 bases identical to TRBD1. The CDR3 has 16 amino acids. The V gene's germline CDR1 is SGHNT and CDR2 YYREEE (reference sequence). V lost 0 bases to trimming and J lost 6 bases; unmatched junction nucleotides: 7. The CDR3 DNA reads TGTGCCAGCAGCTTGGAGACAGGGGGCCTTCGGGATACGCAGTATTTT. Residues: CASSLETGGLRDTQYF.

This chain joins TRBV5-6 and TRBJ2-7; tentatively, D is TRBD1 (6 bases). Trimming stripped 4 bases from V and 0 bases from J, with 17 bases between. CDR1 SGHDT and CDR2 YYEEEE come from the germline V gene. This CDR3 is 16 amino acids long. The CDR3 spells CASSPRGLPISYEQYF. For the CDR3, the DNA is TGTGCCAGCAGCCCCAGGGGCCTACCGATCTCCTACGAGCAGTACTTC.

The chain is built from TRBV25-1 and TRBJ2-7; 8 positions agree with TRBD2. The CDR3 runs to 13 residues. From germline, CDR1 is MGHDK and CDR2 SYGVNS. Trimming at V came to 4 bases and at J to 3 bases, leaving 2 bases not matched to a gene. The CDR3 region has the DNA TGTGCCAGCAGTGCAGCGGGAGACTACGAGCAGTACTTC. Protein product: CASSAAGDYEQYF.

This sequence joins TRBV7-3 and TRBJ2-7; 10 bases are shared with TRBD2. J was trimmed by 4 bases and V by 2 bases; bases with no gene match: 17. CDR3 length: 19 residues. Germline CDR1 and CDR2: SGHTA and FQGTGA. The CDR3 DNA reads as TGTGCCAGCAGCTTATTCAGGGGCTGGATAGCGGGAGGAGAGTACGAGCAGTACTTC. Residues: CASSLFRGWIAGGEYEQYF. The variable domain in full, with the rest retrieved from reference TRBV7-3 and TRBJ2-7, is GAGVSQTPSNKVTEKGKYVELRCDPISGHTALYWYRQSLGQGPEFLIYFQGTGAADDSGLPNDRFFAVRPEGSVSTLKIQRTERGDSAVYLCASSLFRGWIAGGEYEQYFGPGTRLTVT.